The 5 T cell receptor beta chains listed next were all sequenced from one sample in a study of cytomegalovirus exposure and HLA in healthy donors. The PCR made use of 60 Vbeta and 13 Jbeta primers. Sequencing was performed with immunoSEQ multiplex PCR; in TCRdb, only in-frame clones are kept and a portion is missing. The sample totals about 110,000 clones. The sequenced sample consisted of PBMCs. These receptors all come from a young man in good health and CMV-seronegative.

The rearrangement uses TRBV10-3 and TRBJ2-2; 9 bases match TRBD1. Germline V gene lookup returns CDR1 ENHRY and CDR2 SYGVKD. This CDR3 has 15 residues. Losses at the gene ends were 6 bases for V and 2 bases for J; bases not matched to a gene: 4. The CDR3 DNA sequence: TGTGCCATCAGGGAGACAGGGGGAAACACCGGGGAGCTGTTTTTT. Protein product: CAIRETGGNTGELFF.

This chain links TRBV6-1 with TRBJ1-2; 11 bases match TRBD1. This CDR3 contains 15 residues. The V segment lost 7 bases and the J segment 4 bases; nucleotides outside the gene matches: 8. The germline V gene has CDR1 MNHNS and CDR2 SASEGT. The CDR3 DNA follows: TGTGCCAGCATAGACGGACAGGGGGCAATCTATGGCTACACCTTC. Protein sequence: CASIDGQGAIYGYTF.

J is TRBJ2-7 and V is TRBV5-6; maybe TRBD1 (6 bases). Germline assignment: CDR1 SGHDT and CDR2 YYEEEE. Deletions cut 3 bases from V and 5 bases from J, with 9 bases between. The CDR3 contains 12 residues. The CDR3 DNA follows: TGTGCCAGCAGCTGGGGGCGGGACGAGCAGTACTTC. Amino acid sequence: CASSWGRDEQYF.

The chain couples TRBV7-3 to TRBJ2-1; D not certain. The CDR3 extends over 15 amino acids. Trimming cost V 6 bases and J 5 bases, with 17 bases left between them. CDR1 is SGHTA, CDR2 FQGTGA, per germline. CDR3 protein: CASSSPEQSNNEQFF. The CDR3 DNA is TGTGCCAGCAGTTCACCGGAACAGAGCAACAATGAGCAGTTCTTC.

This chain uses TRBV5-4 with TRBJ2-5; 11 nucleotides agree with TRBD2. The V gene end was trimmed by 4 bases and the J gene end by 1 base; junction bases not matched to a gene: 6. Germline values: CDR1 SGHNT, CDR2 YYREEE (reference sequence). This CDR3 has 16 amino acids. CDR3 protein: CASSRLAGGIQETQYF. The DNA of the CDR3 is TGTGCCAGCAGCCGGCTAGCGGGGGGAATCCAAGAGACCCAGTACTTC.